The 13 T cell receptor beta chains listed next were all sequenced from one sample in a study of T-cell reconstitution after alpha-beta-depleted transplantation in children. Unique molecular identifiers were incorporated during preparation of the TCRbeta library. Each CDR3 protein is one row after TCRdb ran MiXCR on the PCR reads. The data hold approximately 210,000 distinct CDR3 sequences, with roughly 18% observed a single time. Here the sequenced sample was PBMCs, mostly from graft donor cells, taken 360 days after TCRalphabeta/CD19-depleted stem cell transplant. The source of these receptors is a male patient aged 2 to 10 who had a stem cell transplant for acute lymphoblastic leukemia, so the T cells may come from the graft donor.

The chain combines TRBV7-2 with TRBJ2-7, with D maybe TRBD2 (5 bases). V lost 1 base, J lost 3 bases, and 13 bases lay in between. The CDR3 loop spans 15 amino acids. Germline V gene sequence: CDR1 SGHTA, CDR2 FQGNSA. The CDR3 nucleotides are TGTGCCAGCAGCTTAGTGATCAGTGGACTCTACGAGCAGTACTTC. It is translated as CASSLVISGLYEQYF.

This clonotype was seen a handful of times. The rearrangement joins TRBV5-1 to TRBJ1-1; weak D call: TRBD1 (5 bases). The V gene lost 4 bases and the J gene lost 5 bases, with 21 bases spanning the gap. Germline CDR1 SGHRS, CDR2 YFSETQ. CDR3 length equals 16 residues. The CDR3 sequence: CASSAPPQGSMTEAFF. The DNA of the CDR3 is TGCGCCAGCAGCGCCCCACCCCAGGGATCGATGACTGAAGCTTTCTTT. Together with reference TRBV5-1 and TRBJ1-1, the CDR3 gives the full variable domain: KAGVTQTPRYLIKTRGQQVTLSCSPISGHRSVSWYQQTPGQGLQFLFEYFSETQRNKGNFPGRFSGRQFSNSRSEMNVSTLELGDSALYLCASSAPPQGSMTEAFFGQGTRLTVV.

This clonotype came up once. The chain couples TRBV6-5 to TRBJ1-4; D may be TRBD1 (5 bases). There are 17 residues in the CDR3. Germline loops: CDR1 MNHEY, CDR2 SVGAGI. V was shortened by 2 bases and J by 11 bases, with 24 bases between the two germline ends. CDR3 amino acids: CASSYAGGQKAFGKLFF. The CDR3 DNA follows: TGTGCCAGCAGTTACGCCGGGGGTCAAAAAGCCTTCGGGAAACTGTTTTTT.

This chain uses TRBV30 with TRBJ2-5; 12 nucleotides agree with TRBD1. V gave up 2 bases and J gave up 2 bases; unmatched junction bases: 9. This CDR3 region has 17 residues. The germline gives CDR1 GTSNPN, CDR2 SVGIG (reference sequence). This chain's CDR3 is CAWSRGTGGAGQETQYF. The CDR3, as DNA: TGTGCCTGGAGTAGAGGGACAGGGGGCGCCGGTCAAGAGACCCAGTACTTC.

This clonotype showed up just a few times. The chain uses TRBV6-2 or TRBV6-3 and TRBJ2-7; possibly TRBD2 for D (6 bases). The CDR3 consists of 16 residues. Germline V CDR1 and CDR2: MNHEY, SVGEGT. Trimming stripped 4 bases from V and 7 bases from J, with 23 bases between. The CDR3 DNA reads as TGTGCCAGCAGTTCTGACGCTCTAGGCCGGGGAGGAGAGCAGTACTTC. Amino acid sequence: CASSSDALGRGGEQYF.

The rearrangement uses TRBV12-3 or TRBV12-4 and TRBJ2-6; maybe TRBD2 (7 bases). The V end was cut by 8 bases, the J end by 2 bases, with 13 bases between. The CDR3 length is 15 residues. The CDR3 sequence: CASVRGATGANVLTF. The DNA for the CDR3 is TGTGCCAGCGTCCGGGGGGCTACTGGGGCCAACGTCCTGACTTTC.

This clonotype was observed once. V and J are TRBV10-3 and TRBJ2-7; possibly TRBD1 for D (6 bases). Germline V lookup: CDR1 ENHRY, CDR2 SYGVKD. This CDR3 has 14 residues. V was cut by 6 bases and J by 6 bases, with 18 bases left in between. The CDR3 DNA sequence: TGTGCCATCAGCCCGAACCGGGACACCGGCGAGCAGTACTTC. Protein: CAISPNRDTGEQYF.

V usage is TRBV20-1 and J usage is TRBJ2-4; D gene ambiguous. Germline loops: CDR1 DFQATT, CDR2 SNEGSKA (reference sequence). This CDR3 contains 16 residues. V shed 3 bases and J shed 1 base, with 16 bases lying between them. CDR3 in DNA: TGCAGTGCTAGTGTTCAGGCCCACATCGCCAAAAACATTCAGTACTTC. This gives the protein CSASVQAHIAKNIQYF.

This clonotype was seen at least ten times. The rearrangement joins TRBV7-8 to TRBJ2-3; tentative D call: TRBD2 (5 bases). The CDR3 runs 14 residues. Germline V CDR1 and CDR2: SGHVS, FQNEAQ. The V gene lost 5 bases and the J gene lost 1 base, with 10 bases spanning the gap. The chain's CDR3 is CASSQGRGTDTQYF. The CDR3 DNA sequence: TGTGCCAGCAGCCAAGGGCGGGGCACAGATACGCAGTATTTT.

This chain links TRBV12-3 or TRBV12-4 with TRBJ1-2; a possible D gene is TRBD1 (5 bases). The CDR3 spans 14 residues. V was cut by 5 bases and J by 8 bases, with 18 bases left in between. Here the CDR3 DNA reads TGTGCCAGCAGTCAACTAACAGTCCAGGGCGGCTACACCTTC. Its translation is CASSQLTVQGGYTF.

The chain has TRBV2 and TRBJ2-6; 9 bases align to TRBD1. V gave up 4 bases and J gave up 0 bases; unmatched junction bases: 4. Germline CDR1 SNHLY, CDR2 FYNNEI. The CDR3 consists of 17 residues. The CDR3 sequence: CASSVTGGISGANVLTF. The DNA of the CDR3 is TGTGCCAGCAGTGTGACAGGGGGGATCTCTGGGGCCAACGTCCTGACTTTC.

This rearrangement joins TRBV13 to TRBJ2-3, with TRBD1 as a possible D gene (5 bases). V was cut by 5 bases and J by 8 bases, with 23 bases left in between. The germline CDR1 and CDR2 sequences are PRHDT and FYEKMQ (reference sequence). The CDR3 has 16 amino acids. The CDR3 here is CASSRPTLGKRGTQYF. CDR3 DNA sequence: TGTGCCAGCAGCCGACCGACATTAGGGAAAAGGGGTACGCAGTATTTT.

This clonotype was picked up a small number of times. The V and J genes are TRBV29-1 and TRBJ2-7, with 13 bases aligning to TRBD2. This CDR3 is built from 14 residues. Germline CDR1 is SQVTM and CDR2 is ANQGSEA. J lost 1 base, V lost 5 bases, and 2 bases had no gene match. Here the CDR3 DNA reads TGCAGCGTTAAGACTAGCGGGGGGTCCTACGAGCAGTACTTC. It encodes CSVKTSGGSYEQYF.